The sequence of this T cell receptor (beta chain) was determined in a study of cytomegalovirus exposure and HLA in healthy donors (dated by TCRdb to about 2017). Notes on the research overall: An earlier analysis of approximately 640 of the donors reported about 250 Gb of sequence data and more than 90 million unique TCR beta sequences from 190 million or so T cells. Approximately 300 gigabases of sequencing data and 70 million to 95 million unique TCR sequences made up an early release that covered several hundred HLA-typed donors. Of the approximately 400 genotyped donors, 81% fell in the genetic ancestry cluster associated with self-reported Caucasian donors. The study aimed to test whether signatures of past pathogen exposure could be identified by cataloging public T cell receptors. Using immunosequencing, the study profiled T cell repertoires from 550 to 750 subjects and related those repertoires to cytomegalovirus serostatus. A separate validation cohort of more than 100 different subjects was used in addition to the approximately 700-subject first cohort. The study combined high-throughput TCR immunosequencing, statistical association of individual TCRs with disease status, and machine learning to predict cytomegalovirus infection status. A later analysis re-examined previously published TCR beta repertoires from roughly 720 donors and added high-resolution HLA genotyping to investigate patterns of TCR occurrence. In the later analysis, no new phenotypic data were used to find candidate immune exposures; instead, reliance was placed on TCR beta sequences and their occurrence across donors. An earlier analysis of some 600 of the donors applied high-throughput TCR beta sequencing to assess whether each TCR beta V gene segment acted as functional or pseudogenic. Donor age, sex, ethnicity and CMV serostatus were collected together with the repertoire data. A later genetic analysis used genome-wide SNP genotypes for about 65% of the 666 donors, treating that subset as a discovery cohort. All discovery cohort repertoires had been generated using a single sequencing platform. Both class I and class II loci were covered by HLA typing, at four-digit resolution. The number of donors typed differed by locus, with about 629-630 for A, B, C, DRB1 and DQB1, around 560 for DQA1, 600 to 610 for DPA1, and under 490 for DPB1. Because of strong linkage in the cohort, four or five DR-DQ haplotypes were treated as single units for association and clustering. Among some 400 genotyped donors of the cohort, an average of approximately 200,000 unique TCR beta nucleotide sequences was sequenced per donor, of which about 18% were non-productive.

The method behind the library was the immunoSEQ multiplex PCR assay. For the multiplex PCR, a mixture combining 60 forward primers for TCR Vbeta segments and 13 reverse primers for TCR Jbeta segments was used. Amplification of the CDR3 region of rearranged TCR beta genes was performed with a multiplex PCR assay on genomic DNA. The Illumina HiSeq System was used to sequence the amplified TCR beta libraries as 87-base-pair reads. The authors' analysis ran thus. In a later analysis, tens of millions of unique TCR beta chains were counted across the approximately 620 repertoires, and approximately 11 million of these chains were shared by at least two donors. Raw reads were error-corrected and collapsed into unique sequences with a nearest-neighbor algorithm that merged closely related sequences to remove PCR and sequencing errors. Alignment of CDR3 sequences to IMGT reference sequences was used to assign V, D and J gene segments. Each retained sequence needed at least a six-nucleotide match to both a V gene segment and a J gene segment. Rearrangements were classified as productive when the CDR3 lacked stop codons and remained in frame with V and J, and all other rearrangements were classified as non-productive. Following IMGT convention, CDR3 was defined as the stretch from the second conserved V-encoded cysteine to the conserved J-encoded phenylalanine. The earlier analysis of 587 of the donors excluded any sequence lacking an unambiguous match to a single V gene segment. In an earlier analysis of almost 600 of the donors, a V segment was called functional when productive rearrangements were above 56.7%, and segregating when the standard deviation between donors exceeded 5%. A statistical classification framework was built for diagnosing cytomegalovirus status from the catalog of TCR beta chain sequences. V and J gene assignment, in a later analysis, came from comparing TCR nucleotide sequences with IMGT/GENE-DB human TR gene sequences. In a later analysis, CDR3 sequences and most-parsimonious VDJ recombination scenarios were assigned using the TCRdist pipeline. In a later analysis, every TCR beta chain was defined by the combination of its CDR3 amino acid sequence and its V-gene family, and reads without a unique V-gene family were dropped. As a way to deal with suspected cross-contamination and a sequencing artifact, a later analysis dropped under 600 nucleotide sequences that were highly shared and had low generation probability. For each public chain, a later analysis derived a clonal expansion index from normalized ranks of inferred template counts within each repertoire. A later analysis computed generation probabilities with a VDJ recombination model fitted to out-of-frame rearrangements, and checked the results against IGoR. Hypergeometric tests were used in a later analysis to score TCR-TCR, TCR-HLA and TCR-CMV co-occurrence, with a repertoire-size bias correction applied to the TCR pairs. In a later analysis, false discovery rates were estimated by permuting HLA or CMV assignments 20 times. In a later analysis, co-occurring TCRs were grouped with DBSCAN, and TCRdist sequence similarity was added when clustering was performed within HLA-allele-positive subsets. Repertoires with fewer than 30,000 or more than 120,000 public chains were left out of co-occurrence clustering, as were a handful of repertoires with anomalous nucleotide sharing. The immuneACCESS repertoire file appears here via TCRdb, limited to in-frame rearrangements. These files lack a portion of the clones; in checked studies, under half of the deficit traces to unresolved V genes, and the cause of the others is not known. That table gives V, J and clone size, and the DNA gave D and trimming. The sample contains 100,000 to 150,000 clones, approximately 85% of them found a single time. About 1.8% of the sample lies in the top ten.

A word on this clone: This clone's antigen is unknown. The record has no base qualities; no much larger clone is one base away.

Study-level results and caveats: The cohort was sequenced for TCR beta chains only, and without alpha or paired-chain data the features that could be detected were limited. In vitro tests confirmed that a few of the cytomegalovirus-associated TCR beta chains recognize cytomegalovirus antigens. An earlier analysis of approximately 540 of the donors showed that most TCR beta V segments appeared in productive rearrangements either about 87% or about 30% of the time, which broadly matched IMGT annotations. Presence/absence analyses assumed roughly uniform sequencing depth across donors, an assumption that may not hold. A later analysis found that TCR association rates varied across HLA loci, with DRB1 alleles showing the most associated TCRs and HLA-C alleles the fewest. A later analysis associated around 16,000 TCR beta sequences with specific HLA alleles at a false discovery rate of 0.05. According to a later analysis, most CMV-associated TCR beta chains appeared to be HLA-restricted, and the HLA associations seemed to be driven largely by CMV exposure. It was suggested by the authors that the approach could potentially be generalized to other disease states and immunological phenotypes. In a later genetic analysis, fewer N-insertions in productive TCRs were reported among donors in an Asian-associated ancestry cluster than the roughly 710-donor mean. The classifier was reported to diagnose cytomegalovirus status with high specificity and sensitivity in both the original cohort and the validation cohort. Because HLA typing was unavailable for some donors at each locus, only the typed subset was used in association tests. The sequencing pipeline was judged likely to have produced a cluster of highly shared sequence variants as a technical artifact. A further reported finding was that TCR beta sequences accurately predicted the HLA-A and HLA-B alleles for most subjects in the first cohort. Correlated functional status among segregating V segments might reflect linkage disequilibrium, but an unknown experimental factor could not be ruled out. Assigning TCR associations to individual alleles was difficult when HLA alleles, especially DR and DQ, strongly co-occurred. In a later genetic analysis, a missense DCLRE1C variant was associated with V-gene and J-gene trimming of TCR beta chains, and the association was replicated in an independent cohort. Over 15 rarely observed V segments, including chromosome 9 orphons, were excluded from the earlier analysis of almost 600 of the donors because counts were too low. Immune exposure information for the cohort was limited to CMV serostatus. The study listed 164 TCR beta chains as associated with cytomegalovirus. In a later analysis, HLA-associated TCR beta chains were found to be more clonally expanded and to have lower generation probabilities than equally common non-associated chains. A later analysis reported that several top co-occurrence clusters appeared linked to parvovirus B19, influenza, CMV and Epstein-Barr virus. Most TCR sequences were observed very rarely across donors, whereas some public TCRs were present in many individuals. The 87-base-pair reads could not distinguish some IMGT-functional V segments, including TRBV6-2 and TRBV6-3, so those segments were excluded.

As encoded in the germline V gene (reference sequence), CDR1 is SGHKS while CDR2 is YYEKEE. Trimming at the junction amounts to 5 bases on V and 2 bases on J, and the germline ends lie 11 bases apart. The CDR3 spans 13 residues, from the cysteine through the phenylalanine. The sequence is cut down to CDR3 DNA, 39 bases in frame from base 1. In total, about 650 healthy bone marrow donors made up the cohort. At the time of sampling, all cohort members were nominally healthy, though unrecorded immune exposures were likely present. The donor was CMV seronegative and belonged to the group of 380 or so seronegative cohort members. A peripheral blood sample was provided by each donor, and peripheral blood mononuclear cells were used for TCR beta sequencing. The Qiagen DNeasy Blood Extraction Kit was used to extract genomic DNA from the blood cell samples.

The chain was built from TRBV5-5 and TRBJ2-7, with TRBD2 tentatively as D gene (5 bases match). The sequence came from a boy between 10 and 17 years old in good health and CMV-seronegative. The material sequenced was PBMCs. The CDR3 reads CASRRGIPYEQYF. The bases read TGTGCCAGCAGGAGAGGGATCCCCTACGAGCAGTACTTC.